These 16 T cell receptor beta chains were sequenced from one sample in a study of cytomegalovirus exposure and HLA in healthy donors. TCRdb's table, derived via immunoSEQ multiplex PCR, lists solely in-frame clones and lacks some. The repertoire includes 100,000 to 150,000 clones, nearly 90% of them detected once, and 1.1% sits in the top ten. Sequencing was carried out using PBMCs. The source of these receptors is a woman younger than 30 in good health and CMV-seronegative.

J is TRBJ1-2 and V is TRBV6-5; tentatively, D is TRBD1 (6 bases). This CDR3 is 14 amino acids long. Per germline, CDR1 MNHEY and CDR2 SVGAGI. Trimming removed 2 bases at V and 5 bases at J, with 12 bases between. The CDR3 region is CASSYGGNVYGYTF. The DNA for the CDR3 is TGTGCCAGCAGTTACGGGGGCAATGTATATGGCTACACCTTC.

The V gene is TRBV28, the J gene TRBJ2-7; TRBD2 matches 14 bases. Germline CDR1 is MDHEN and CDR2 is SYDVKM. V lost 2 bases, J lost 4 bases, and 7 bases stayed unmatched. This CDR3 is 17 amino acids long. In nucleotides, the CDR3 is TGTGCCAGCAGTTTAAGAAGGACTAGCGGGAGGCCTTACGAGCAGTACTTC. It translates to CASSLRRTSGRPYEQYF.

CDR3 nucleotide sequence: TGTGCCAGCAGTGGGGACAGCTCTGGAAACACCATATATTTT. This translates into CASSGDSSGNTIYF. The chain combines TRBV2 with TRBJ1-3; 7 nucleotides agree with TRBD1. CDR1 is SNHLY, CDR2 FYNNEI, per germline. V lost 4 bases and J lost 0; bases outside the gene matches: 0. This CDR3 is built from 14 residues.

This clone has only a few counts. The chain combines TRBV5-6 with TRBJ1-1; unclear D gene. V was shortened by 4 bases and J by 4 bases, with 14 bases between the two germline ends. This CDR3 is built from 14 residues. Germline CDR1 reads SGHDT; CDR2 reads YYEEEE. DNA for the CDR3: TGTGCCAGCAGCCCTGCCGTGAGGAGCACTGAAGCTTTCTTT. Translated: CASSPAVRSTEAFF. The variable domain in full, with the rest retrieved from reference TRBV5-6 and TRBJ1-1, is DAGVTQSPTHLIKTRGQQVTLRCSPKSGHDTVSWYQQALGQGPQFIFQYYEEEERQRGNFPDRFSGHQFPNYSSELNVNALLLGDSALYLCASSPAVRSTEAFFGQGTRLTVV.

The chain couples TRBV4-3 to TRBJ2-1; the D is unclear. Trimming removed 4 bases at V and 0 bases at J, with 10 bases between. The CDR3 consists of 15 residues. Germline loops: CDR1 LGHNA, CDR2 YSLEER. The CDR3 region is CASSRGIISYNEQFF. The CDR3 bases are TGCGCCAGCAGCCGAGGTATTATCTCCTACAATGAGCAGTTCTTC.

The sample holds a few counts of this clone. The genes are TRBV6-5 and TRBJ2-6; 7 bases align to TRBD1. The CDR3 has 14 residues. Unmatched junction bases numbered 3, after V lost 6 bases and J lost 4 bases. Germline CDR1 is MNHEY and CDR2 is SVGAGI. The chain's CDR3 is CASSDRAGANVLTF. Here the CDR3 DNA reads TGTGCCAGCAGCGACAGGGCCGGGGCCAACGTCCTGACTTTC.

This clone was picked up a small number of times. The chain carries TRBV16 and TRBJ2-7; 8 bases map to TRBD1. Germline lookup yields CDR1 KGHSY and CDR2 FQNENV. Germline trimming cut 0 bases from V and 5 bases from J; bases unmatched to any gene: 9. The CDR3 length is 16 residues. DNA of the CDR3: TGTGCCAGCAGCCAATCAAACGCACAGGGGGGAGACGAGCAGTACGTC. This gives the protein CASSQSNAQGGDEQYV.

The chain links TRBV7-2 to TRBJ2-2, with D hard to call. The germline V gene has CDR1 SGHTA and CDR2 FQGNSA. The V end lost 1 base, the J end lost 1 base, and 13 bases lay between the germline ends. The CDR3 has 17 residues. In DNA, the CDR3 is TGTGCCAGCAGCTTAGGCGTTCTCGCCCTGAACACCGGGGAGCTGTTTTTT. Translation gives CASSLGVLALNTGELFF.

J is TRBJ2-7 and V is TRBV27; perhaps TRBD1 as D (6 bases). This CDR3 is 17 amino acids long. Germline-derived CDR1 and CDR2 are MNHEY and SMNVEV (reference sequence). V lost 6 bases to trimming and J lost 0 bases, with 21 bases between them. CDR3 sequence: CASRNLDVGGFSYEQYF. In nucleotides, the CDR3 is TGTGCCAGCAGAAACCTCGACGTTGGGGGCTTCTCCTACGAGCAGTACTTC.

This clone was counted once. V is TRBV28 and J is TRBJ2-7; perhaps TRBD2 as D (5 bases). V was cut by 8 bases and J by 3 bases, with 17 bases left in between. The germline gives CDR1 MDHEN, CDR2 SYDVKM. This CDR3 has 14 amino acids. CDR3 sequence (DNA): TGTGCCAGCTGTAAGTCCTACCGGGGCTACGAGCAGTACTTC. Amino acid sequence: CASCKSYRGYEQYF.

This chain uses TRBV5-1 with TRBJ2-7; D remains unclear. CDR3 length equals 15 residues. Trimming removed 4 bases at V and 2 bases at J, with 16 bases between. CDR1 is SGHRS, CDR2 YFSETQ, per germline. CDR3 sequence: CASSPTPFQTYEQYV. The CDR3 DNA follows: TGCGCCAGCAGCCCGACTCCTTTCCAGACCTACGAGCAGTACGTC.

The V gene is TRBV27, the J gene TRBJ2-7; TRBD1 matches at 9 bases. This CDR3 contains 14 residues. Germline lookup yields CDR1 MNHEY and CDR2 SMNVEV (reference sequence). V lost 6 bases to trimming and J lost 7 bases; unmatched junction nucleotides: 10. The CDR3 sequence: CASRQNRGLREQYF. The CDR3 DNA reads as TGTGCCAGCAGACAAAACAGGGGGCTCAGGGAGCAGTACTTC.

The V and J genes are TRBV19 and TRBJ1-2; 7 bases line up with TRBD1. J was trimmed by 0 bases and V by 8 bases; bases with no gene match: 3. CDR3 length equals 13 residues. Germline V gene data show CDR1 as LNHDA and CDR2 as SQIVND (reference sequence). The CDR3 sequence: CASRDSPNYGYTF. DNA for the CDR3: TGTGCCAGTCGGGACAGCCCTAACTATGGCTACACCTTC.

The CDR3 region has the DNA TGTGCCAGCAGTTCAATGAGCGGGGCCTTGGCCCAGTACTTC. Protein: CASSSMSGALAQYF. The V gene is TRBV27, the J gene TRBJ2-5; TRBD2 agrees at 7 bases. The CDR3 consists of 14 residues. The V gene's germline CDR1 is MNHEY and CDR2 SMNVEV (reference sequence). The V and J ends lost 4 bases and 9 bases, in that order; junction bases with no gene match: 11.

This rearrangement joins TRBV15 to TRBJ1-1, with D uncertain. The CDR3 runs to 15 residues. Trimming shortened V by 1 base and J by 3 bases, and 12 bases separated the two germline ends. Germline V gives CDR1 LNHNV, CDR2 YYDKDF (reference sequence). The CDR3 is CATSRVGILDTEAFF. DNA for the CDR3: TGTGCCACCAGCAGAGTCGGGATCCTAGACACTGAAGCTTTCTTT.

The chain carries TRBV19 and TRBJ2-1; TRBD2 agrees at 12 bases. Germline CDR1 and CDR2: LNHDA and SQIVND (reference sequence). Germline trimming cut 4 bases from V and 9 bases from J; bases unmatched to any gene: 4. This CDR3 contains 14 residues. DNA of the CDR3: TGTGCCAGTAGTACACGGACTAGCGGGATTGAGCAGTTCTTC. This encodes CASSTRTSGIEQFF.